The clone carrying this T cell receptor (beta chain) came up once. These data are taken from a study of blood T cell repertoires in COVID-19. The method was immunoSEQ multiplex PCR; TCRdb's version includes in-frame clones alone and lacks a portion of them. Here the sample spans 45,000 to 50,000 clones, approximately 80% being singletons. The CDR3 is made up of 14 amino acids. The ends were cut back, 0 bases at V and 5 bases at J, with 8 bases in the middle. Germline assignment: CDR1 SGHAT and CDR2 FQDESV (reference sequence). Specimen: peripheral blood. The chain couples TRBV11-1 to TRBJ2-1; possible D gene TRBD1, 6 bases. This clonotype was sampled from a human donor with active or convalescent COVID-19. The donor label of this sample is uncertain. The CDR3 loop reads CASSLADRNNEQFF. In DNA form, the CDR3 reads TGTGCCAGCAGCTTAGCGGACAGAAACAATGAGCAGTTCTTC.